The 23 T cell receptor beta chains presented below share a single source sample, sequenced in a study of PD-L1 blockade in urothelial cancer (dated by TCRdb to about 2017). The time point label, read with the paper, signifies: peripheral blood 6 weeks after treatment start. The library came from the immunoSEQ multiplex PCR assay. TCRdb limited this immuneACCESS table to in-frame rearrangements with V and J called. A share of clones is missing; checked studies link under half to unresolved V genes, and the rest is unexplained. Recorded for this sample are over 100,000 clones; around 90% of them occurred a single time. Clones ranked in the top ten supply less than 4.5% of the sample. This material consisted of PBMCs, taken around atezolizumab (anti-PD-L1) treatment. These receptor sequences come from a man in his 60s with urothelial cancer.

The chain employs TRBV19 and TRBJ2-5, with D unresolved. V was shortened by 6 bases and J by 4 bases, with 9 bases between the two germline ends. Germline V gene lookup returns CDR1 LNHDA and CDR2 SQIVND (reference sequence). The CDR3 totals 12 residues. The CDR3 coding sequence is TGTGCCAGTAGACAGAGTGGAGAGACCCAGTACTTC. Amino acids: CASRQSGETQYF. The full variable domain, completed using reference TRBV19 and TRBJ2-5, is DGGITQSPKYLFRKEGQNVTLSCEQNLNHDAMYWYRQDPGQGLRLIYYSQIVNDFQKGDIAEGYSVSREKKESFPLTVTSAQKNPTAFYLCASRQSGETQYFGPGTRLLVL.

J is TRBJ2-5 and V is TRBV5-5; no reliable D call. The CDR3 has 14 residues. Deletions cut 5 bases from V and 7 bases from J, with 18 bases between. Germline V CDR1 and CDR2: SGHKS, YYEKEE (reference sequence). The CDR3: CASRSDRVPGTQYF. The CDR3 DNA is TGTGCCAGCAGGTCAGACCGGGTCCCGGGGACCCAGTACTTC.

The gene calls are TRBV6-4 and TRBJ2-3, with unresolved D. The V gene's germline CDR1 is MRHNA and CDR2 SNTAGT. This CDR3 region has 15 residues. The V end lost 5 bases, the J end lost 2 bases, and 14 bases lay between the germline ends. The CDR3 loop is CASSSTNYPTDTQYF. As DNA, the CDR3 is TGTGCCAGCAGTAGCACTAATTACCCCACAGATACGCAGTATTTT.

The CDR3 nucleotides read TGTGCCAGCAGCCCAAGTACTAGCGGGAGTTCGGGGGAGCTGTTTTTT. Translation: CASSPSTSGSSGELFF. The rearrangement joins TRBV7-3 to TRBJ2-2; 11 bases match TRBD2. J gave up 8 bases and V 5 bases, and 10 bases lay outside the gene matches. The germline CDR1 and CDR2 sequences are SGHTA and FQGTGA. The CDR3 sequence is 16 residues long.

The chain has TRBV2 and TRBJ1-5, with TRBD1 matching 7 bases. The length of the CDR3 is 14 residues. Per germline, CDR1 SNHLY and CDR2 FYNNEI. Trimming removed 5 bases from V and 6 bases from J; junction bases left unmatched: 7. CDR3 sequence reads: CASSLQGNGQPQHF. DNA of the CDR3: TGTGCCAGCAGTCTACAGGGGAATGGTCAGCCCCAGCATTTT.

This clone was observed once. This rearrangement joins TRBV7-8 to TRBJ2-3; possible D gene TRBD2, 6 bases. Germline V gene lookup returns CDR1 SGHVS and CDR2 FQNEAQ. V was clipped by 7 bases and J by 6 bases, with 17 bases between them. The length of the CDR3 is 14 residues. The CDR3, as DNA: TGTGCCAGCACCGCCGGGACTCCCGAGGATACGCAGTATTTT. Protein sequence: CASTAGTPEDTQYF.

The V call is TRBV4-1, the J call TRBJ1-5, with a weak D call TRBD1 (5 bases). With 3 bases removed from V and 10 bases from J, the gap between germline ends came to 19 bases. From germline, CDR1 is MGHRA and CDR2 YSYEKL. The CDR3 contains 15 residues. The CDR3 region has the DNA TGCGCCAGCAGCCAGCCCGGGACCGGGAGAGAACCCCAGCATTTT. This translates into CASSQPGTGREPQHF.

The V and J genes are TRBV28 and TRBJ1-3, with no clear D. Germline V gene lookup returns CDR1 MDHEN and CDR2 SYDVKM. V lost 5 bases and J lost 4, with 15 bases in between. The CDR3 has 15 amino acids. CDR3 DNA sequence: TGTGCCAGCAGTATATATCAGAGCGTAGGAAACACCATATATTTT. Translation: CASSIYQSVGNTIYF.

V gene TRBV4-2 combines with J gene TRBJ2-5, with 7 bases identical to TRBD2. Germline values: CDR1 LGHNA, CDR2 YNFKEQ. The CDR3 covers 20 residues. The V gene end was trimmed by 1 base and the J gene end by 8 bases; junction bases not matched to a gene: 25. CDR3 in amino acids: CASSQAAWGGYAPPKGTQYF. The CDR3 nucleotides are TGTGCCAGCAGCCAAGCCGCTTGGGGGGGATATGCCCCCCCCAAGGGAACCCAGTACTTC.

This chain joins TRBV5-5 and TRBJ2-1; 7 bases line up with TRBD1. The V and J ends lost 2 bases and 0 bases, in that order; junction bases with no gene match: 2. The CDR3 sequence is 15 residues long. CDR1 is SGHKS, CDR2 YYEKEE, per germline (reference sequence). Written as DNA, the CDR3 is TGTGCCAGCAGCTTCCGGGACAGCTCCTACAATGAGCAGTTCTTC. This translates into CASSFRDSSYNEQFF.

The CDR3 DNA is TGTGCCAGCAGCTTAAGGGGACAGGGAGGGGATACGCAGTATTTT. Its protein is CASSLRGQGGDTQYF. V usage is TRBV7-2 and J usage is TRBJ2-3; 9 bases line up with TRBD1. V shed 2 bases, J shed 6 bases, and the junction held 6 bases outside the gene matches. The CDR3 contains 15 residues. Germline V gives CDR1 SGHTA, CDR2 FQGNSA.

The chain uses TRBV7-6 and TRBJ2-4; 8 nucleotides match TRBD2. Germline lookup yields CDR1 SGHVS and CDR2 FNYEAQ. The CDR3 extends over 14 amino acids. The J segment lost 6 bases and the V segment lost 5 bases, leaving 6 bases of the junction unmatched. The CDR3 loop reads CASSAGLAGNIQYF. The DNA of the CDR3 is TGTGCCAGCAGCGCCGGACTAGCTGGAAACATTCAGTACTTC.

The chain is built from TRBV11-2 and TRBJ2-3; D possibly corresponds to TRBD2 (6 bases). Trimming cost V 5 bases and J 4 bases, with 19 bases left between them. The CDR3 runs 16 residues. Germline CDR1 and CDR2: SGHAT and FQNNGV. CDR3 DNA sequence: TGTGCCAGCAGCCTAGCAATCCGGGGCGGGGCAGATACGCAGTATTTT. This gives the protein CASSLAIRGGADTQYF.

The sample holds a few counts of this clone. This sequence joins TRBV7-6 and TRBJ2-7; D is perhaps TRBD2 (5 bases). V was trimmed by 5 bases and J by 3 bases, leaving 11 bases between them. The CDR3 consists of 13 residues. CDR1 and CDR2 from the germline V gene are SGHVS and FNYEAQ. CDR3 DNA: TGTGCCAGCAGCCCCGGGATGATCTACGAGCAGTACTTC. As protein: CASSPGMIYEQYF.

CDR3 loop: CASSTRQNTIYF. CDR3 sequence (DNA): TGTGCCAGCAGTACTCGACAGAACACCATATATTTT. This chain connects TRBV28 to TRBJ1-3; tentative D call: TRBD1 (5 bases). Germline V lookup: CDR1 MDHEN, CDR2 SYDVKM. Trimming left V 5 bases short and J 7 bases short, with 9 bases between. This CDR3 spans 12 amino acids.

The chain employs TRBV7-2 and TRBJ1-5, with TRBD1 as a possible D gene (5 bases). This CDR3 spans 16 amino acids. Germline assignment: CDR1 SGHTA and CDR2 FQGNSA. Trimming cost V 0 bases and J 3 bases, with 12 bases left between them. CDR3 region: CASSLAGRVDNQPQHF. Written as DNA, the CDR3 is TGTGCCAGCAGCTTAGCGGGCAGGGTAGACAATCAGCCCCAGCATTTT.

This clone was seen a single time. This rearrangement joins TRBV10-1 to TRBJ2-7; D gene unclear. Deletions cut 6 bases from V and 0 bases from J, with 12 bases between. The germline V gene encodes CDR1 WNHNN and CDR2 SYGVQD (reference sequence). CDR3 length equals 14 residues. Here the CDR3 reads CASSAFPSSYEQYF. CDR3 DNA: TGCGCCAGCAGCGCTTTTCCGAGCTCCTACGAGCAGTACTTC.

The chain carries TRBV10-3 and TRBJ2-5, with a weak D call TRBD2 (6 bases). V lost 5 bases and J lost 5, with 12 bases in between. CDR1 ENHRY and CDR2 SYGVKD come from the germline V gene. The CDR3 spans 13 residues. Written as DNA, the CDR3 is TGTGCCATCAGTTCACCGGGGGTGGAGACCCAGTACTTC. Its protein is CAISSPGVETQYF.

The rearrangement uses TRBV6-5 and TRBJ2-3; tentatively, D is TRBD2 (5 bases). There are 14 residues in the CDR3. Germline loops: CDR1 MNHEY, CDR2 SVGAGI. The germline V and J ends were trimmed by 5 bases and 7 bases, with 16 bases remaining between them. The CDR3 DNA is TGTGCCAGCAGTGCCGATTGGAGCGGAAATACGCAGTATTTT. It yields the protein CASSADWSGNTQYF.

The chain uses TRBV6-1 and TRBJ2-3; 7 bases align to TRBD1. The V gene end was trimmed by 11 bases and the J gene end by 6 bases; junction bases not matched to a gene: 11. There are 13 residues in the CDR3. Looked up from germline, CDR1 is MNHNS and CDR2 is SASEGT. The chain's CDR3 is CAGRQGYVDTQYF. The CDR3 nucleotides are TGTGCCGGTCGACAGGGTTACGTCGATACGCAGTATTTT.

The rearrangement uses TRBV19 and TRBJ2-1; 10 bases agree with TRBD1. The CDR3 contains 13 residues. The germline V gene has CDR1 LNHDA and CDR2 SQIVND (reference sequence). With 4 bases clipped from V and 10 bases from J, the junction kept 4 bases outside the gene matches. CDR3 residues: CASSTRTGGEQFF. The CDR3 bases are TGTGCCAGTAGTACAAGGACAGGGGGGGAGCAGTTCTTC.

V is TRBV6-6 and J is TRBJ1-5; D call uncertain. The CDR3 runs to 14 residues. Trimming removed 6 bases from V and 3 bases from J, with 12 bases in between. Per germline, CDR1 MNHNY and CDR2 SVGAGI (reference sequence). This chain's CDR3 is CASSGGRVNQPQHF. DNA for the CDR3: TGTGCCAGCAGCGGAGGAAGAGTCAATCAGCCCCAGCATTTT.

The V and J genes are TRBV28 and TRBJ1-2; D perhaps matches TRBD1 (6 bases). Looked up from germline, CDR1 is MDHEN and CDR2 is SYDVKM. This CDR3 has 13 amino acids. The ends were cut back, 2 bases at V and 6 bases at J, with 10 bases in the middle. The CDR3 DNA reads as TGTGCCAGCAGTTTACAGGGGTATAATGGCTACACCTTC. It is translated as CASSLQGYNGYTF.